This T cell receptor (beta chain) was sequenced for a study of PD-1 blockade in classical Hodgkin lymphoma. As to this clone: Its antigen is unknown.

The study, taken as a whole, reports: While CD8+ TCR diversity did not rise significantly by C4D1, CD4+ TCR diversity did.

The protocol was immunoSEQ multiplex PCR, while the TCRdb copy is restricted to in-frame clones and leaves out a portion. The table records 21,000 or so clones, around nine tenths of them present only once. The time point here: cycle 4 day 1 (C4D1), after less than seven weeks of nivolumab. Every patient had relapsed following autologous stem cell transplantation, and cohorts differed in brentuximab vedotin exposure. The source was peripheral blood mononuclear cells (PBMCs), collected before the fourth cycle of nivolumab. The clonotype comes from a human donor with classical Hodgkin lymphoma.

For the CDR3, the DNA is TGTGCCAGCAGGTTTGCGGGGGGTGGCTACAATGAGCAGTTCTTC. Residues: CASRFAGGGYNEQFF. The J gene is TRBJ2-1, the V gene TRBV5-4; 8 nucleotides line up with TRBD2. With V trimmed by 5 bases and J by 3 bases, 7 bases remained unmatched. Germline assignment: CDR1 SGHNT and CDR2 YYREEE (reference sequence). The length of the CDR3 is 15 residues.